Here is one T cell receptor (beta chain) with its context. Its specificity is unknown. Trimming pared 2 bases from V and 5 bases from J, leaving 16 bases between. From germline, CDR1 is SGDLS and CDR2 YYNGEE. CDR3 length equals 16 residues. Method: immunoSEQ multiplex PCR; TCRdb's copy keeps in-frame clones and lacks some. The sample lists about 150,000 clones; 80% to 90% were seen once. These data belong to a study of T cell responses to AZD1222 COVID-19 vaccine. Study-level information: Pooled together were second doses at about 4 or about 12 weeks. Findings of the study overall: Clonal diversity was possibly underestimated; the donors were predominantly white British and more often female.

Sequenced material: peripheral blood, taken on day 0 of AZD1222 vaccination. This sequence was found in an adult in good health. The V call is TRBV9, the J call TRBJ1-4; a possible D gene is TRBD1 (6 bases). CDR3 sequence (DNA): TGTGCCAGCAGCGTCACCGCGTCCCAGGGGAATGAAAAACTGTTTTTT. As protein: CASSVTASQGNEKLFF.